This T cell receptor (beta chain) appears in the sequencing data of a study of blood T cell repertoires in COVID-19. Across the study: The United States, Italy and Spain were the sources of the acute and convalescent COVID-19 samples. PBMCs, B-cell-depleted T cells, or T cells provided the cDNA or gDNA that made up the material.

Original processing notes: By means of reference gene primer amplification, nucleated cell counts were estimated. Assay used: immunoSEQ multiplex PCR; TCRdb lists only in-frame clones, some missing. V, J and clone size are taken as reported in that table, and D and trimming were inferred from the DNA itself. The sample consists of approximately 250,000 clones, around four fifths of them appearing once. This clone appeared a single time. This clonotype originated in a man aged 60 to 75 with acute or convalescent COVID-19. What was sequenced was peripheral blood.

As DNA, the CDR3 is TGTGCCTGGTCGACAGTGGATAATTCACCCCTCCACTTT. Amino acid sequence: CAWSTVDNSPLHF. This chain joins TRBV30 and TRBJ1-6; tentatively, D is TRBD1 (5 bases). CDR1 is GTSNPN and CDR2 is SVGIG in the germline V gene (reference sequence). The CDR3 extends over 13 amino acids. Between the trimmed V and J ends, which lost 5 bases and 5 bases, there was a span of 10 bases.